The next 6 T cell receptor beta chains were all read from a single sample in a study of blood T cell repertoires in COVID-19. Clones were sequenced by immunoSEQ multiplex PCR, and TCRdb holds only the in-frame ones, with some missing. This sample has about 170,000 clones, with approximately 86% found just once. Sequencing was carried out using peripheral blood. Receptors originate from a woman older than 75 with COVID-19, enrolled during active disease.

This chain joins TRBV5-1 and TRBJ1-1, with TRBD1 identical over 12 bases. CDR3 length: 14 amino acids. Looked up from germline, CDR1 is SGHRS and CDR2 is YFSETQ. V lost 4 bases, J lost 13 bases, and 11 bases stayed unmatched. The CDR3 nucleotides read TGCGCCAGCAGCCGGGGACAGGGGGCCCCGGGGGTTTTCTTT. Translated, it gives CASSRGQGAPGVFF.

The chain couples TRBV12-3 or TRBV12-4 to TRBJ2-2; 7 nucleotides line up with TRBD2. The CDR3 loop spans 13 amino acids. J gave up 7 bases and V 5 bases, and 4 bases lay outside the gene matches. CDR3 nucleotides: TGTGCCAGCAGTACACTAGCGTACGGGGAGCTGTTTTTT. Translating it yields CASSTLAYGELFF.

V is TRBV7-2 and J is TRBJ2-2, with 16 bases aligning to TRBD2. CDR1 is SGHTA, CDR2 FQGNSA, per germline. V lost 5 bases to trimming and J lost 5 bases; unmatched junction nucleotides: 5. This CDR3 region has 17 residues. The CDR3 sequence: CASSPGTSGRGTGELFF. The CDR3 DNA reads TGTGCCAGCAGCCCCGGGACTAGCGGGAGGGGGACCGGGGAGCTGTTTTTT.

The genes are TRBV10-2 and TRBJ2-6; a possible D gene is TRBD1 (5 bases). This CDR3 spans 16 amino acids. Trimming stripped 4 bases from V and 0 bases from J, with 10 bases between. Germline V gene sequence: CDR1 WSHSY, CDR2 SAAADI. CDR3 DNA: TGCGCCAGCAGTGGGGGCACTATCTCTGGGGCCAACGTCCTGACTTTC. It codes for CASSGGTISGANVLTF.

The chain combines TRBV7-3 with TRBJ2-3, with TRBD2 identical over 16 bases. Germline V gene lookup returns CDR1 SGHTA and CDR2 FQGTGA. The CDR3 loop spans 17 amino acids. V shed 5 bases, J shed 8 bases, and the junction held 10 bases outside the gene matches. The CDR3 region has the DNA TGTGCCAGCAGCGCCGGGACTAGCGGGAGGGCCGGGGGTACGCAGTATTTT. This encodes CASSAGTSGRAGGTQYF.

Here the CDR3 reads CASSQDRGNYGYTF. The CDR3 DNA sequence: TGTGCCAGCAGTCAGGACAGGGGGAACTATGGCTACACCTTC. The chain links TRBV5-4 to TRBJ1-2, with 10 bases identical to TRBD1. Germline CDR1 and CDR2: SGHNT and YYREEE (reference sequence). V dropped 5 bases and J dropped 2; count of bases not matched to a gene: 3. CDR3 size: 14 residues.